The rows below give T cell receptor beta chains drawn from one sample of a study of response to subunit inactivated influenza vaccine. TCRdb re-analysed the RT-PCR reads in MiXCR, keeping a single row per CDR3 protein. Of fewer than 700,000 distinct CDR3 sequences in the sample, 10% to 15% are singletons; the top ten hold around 13%. The source was PBMCs from blood, collected 35 to 45 days after vaccination. Every receptor here comes from a man aged 45-65 years who received an inactivated influenza vaccine. The CDR3 runs from the conserved cysteine through the conserved F or W. D genes are given only for firm matches. Part of the rows lack a size; the others show once, few, many or a class for expanded clones.

cdr3_length,j_call,clone_size,d_call,v_call,cdr3_aa
16,TRBJ2-5,few,TRBD2,TRBV20-1,CSAREGVSGVGETQYF
13,TRBJ1-2,many,.,TRBV12-3/TRBV12-4,CASSLAGSYGYTF
12,TRBJ1-4,few,TRBD1,TRBV12-3/TRBV12-4,CASVGTGSSLFF
15,TRBJ1-2,.,.,TRBV6-5,CASSYSTLANYGYTF
15,TRBJ2-2,many,.,TRBV13,CASSFSGWDTGELFF
15,TRBJ2-7,few,TRBD1,TRBV7-9,CASSQAGGEVSEQYF
16,TRBJ2-7,.,.,TRBV7-2,CASSLDWGRVSYEQYF
18,TRBJ2-1,.,TRBD2,TRBV24-1,CATSDTRGLATGYNEQFF
13,TRBJ1-3,.,TRBD1,TRBV12-3/TRBV12-4,CASRDRGGYTIYF
21,TRBJ2-3,.,TRBD2,TRBV12-3/TRBV12-4,CASSFRRLRLAGEAGTDTQYF
16,TRBJ2-5,many,.,TRBV2,CASSEGRLTVQETQYF
14,TRBJ1-1,many,.,TRBV3-1,CASSPTVENTEAFF
14,TRBJ2-3,.,TRBD1,TRBV10-3,CAISDSGQAGTQYF